The next 30 T cell receptor beta chains were all read from a single sample in a study of shared clonotypes between healthy human individuals. The protocol was immunoSEQ multiplex PCR, while the TCRdb copy is restricted to in-frame clones and leaves out a portion. The data contain 200,000 to 250,000 clones, 65% of them singletons. Sequenced: memory CD4+ T cells sorted from blood. Subset reported: CD45RA-negative fraction. Receptors originate from a man younger than 40 in good health.

V gene TRBV6-1 combines with J gene TRBJ1-2; perhaps TRBD1 as D (6 bases). Germline CDR1 MNHNS, CDR2 SASEGT. The CDR3 runs to 12 residues. Trimming stripped 7 bases from V and 3 bases from J, with 9 bases between. The CDR3 DNA reads as TGTGCCAGCATTGACAGGCACTATGGCTACACCTTC. This translates into CASIDRHYGYTF.

This chain links TRBV9 with TRBJ2-7; 13 bases map to TRBD2. The CDR3 consists of 15 residues. J gave up 6 bases and V 4 bases, and 7 bases lay outside the gene matches. The germline gives CDR1 SGDLS, CDR2 YYNGEE. CDR3 amino acids: CASSPGLAGWAEQYF. The CDR3 DNA is TGTGCCAGCAGCCCGGGACTAGCGGGATGGGCCGAGCAGTACTTC.

This clone was counted a few times. This chain joins TRBV7-9 and TRBJ1-5; unclear D gene. Germline-derived CDR1 and CDR2 are SEHNR and FQNEAQ (reference sequence). Trimming shortened V by 4 bases and J by 2 bases, and 9 bases separated the two germline ends. There are 14 residues in the CDR3. This chain's CDR3 is CASSSRAGNQPQHF. For the CDR3, the DNA is TGTGCCAGCAGCTCGCGGGCCGGCAATCAGCCCCAGCATTTT.

Note on this clone: One junction end disagrees with the germline gene, perhaps due to a read error. The V and J genes are TRBV7-8 and TRBJ2-3; 9 positions match TRBD2. Germline values: CDR1 SGHVS, CDR2 FQNEAQ. This CDR3 spans 14 amino acids. The CDR3 bases are TGTGCCAGCAGCTACGGGACTAGCATAGATACGCAGTATTTT. Translation gives CASSYGTSIDTQYF.

This chain joins TRBV6-1 and TRBJ2-1; TRBD2 matches 12 bases. The CDR3 covers 17 residues. Trimming at V came to 2 bases and at J to 5 bases, leaving 7 bases not matched to a gene. Germline CDR1 is MNHNS and CDR2 is SASEGT. The CDR3 nucleotides are TGTGCCAGCAGTGAATGGGGGGGACTAGCGGGCAACAATGAGCAGTTCTTC. The encoded protein is CASSEWGGLAGNNEQFF.

The CDR3 reads CASSLGRLDSRNTDTQYF. The CDR3 coding sequence is TGTGCCAGCAGCTTAGGTCGGCTGGACTCGCGGAACACAGATACGCAGTATTTT. The chain couples TRBV11-3 to TRBJ2-3, with D perhaps TRBD2 (5 bases). Between the trimmed V and J ends, which lost 1 base and 2 bases, there was a span of 19 bases. The CDR3 spans 18 residues. Germline lookup yields CDR1 SGHNT and CDR2 YENEEA.

V is TRBV5-5 and J is TRBJ2-1; D is unclear. With 2 bases removed from V and 8 bases from J, the gap between germline ends came to 17 bases. Germline-derived CDR1 and CDR2 are SGHKS and YYEKEE (reference sequence). The CDR3 sequence is 15 residues long. Here the CDR3 DNA reads TGTGCCAGCAGCTTAGGTGAAAGCGTTACATATGAGCAGTTCTTC. It translates to CASSLGESVTYEQFF. Variable domain in full (rest from reference TRBV5-5 and TRBJ2-1): DAGVTQSPTHLIKTRGQQVTLRCSPISGHKSVSWYQQVLGQGPQFIFQYYEKEERGRGNFPDRFSARQFPNYSSELNVNALLLGDSALYLCASSLGESVTYEQFFGPGTRLTVL.

The chain joins TRBV19 to TRBJ1-4; 12 nucleotides align to TRBD1. Germline trimming cut 4 bases from V and 8 bases from J; bases unmatched to any gene: 5. Germline values: CDR1 LNHDA, CDR2 SQIVND (reference sequence). The CDR3 loop spans 15 amino acids. The CDR3 DNA reads TGTGCCAGTAGTACGGGGACAGGGGGCAGAGAAAAACTGTTTTTT. Translated, it gives CASSTGTGGREKLFF. Filled out from reference TRBV19 and TRBJ1-4, the complete variable domain reads DGGITQSPKYLFRKEGQNVTLSCEQNLNHDAMYWYRQDPGQGLRLIYYSQIVNDFQKGDIAEGYSVSREKKESFPLTVTSAQKNPTAFYLCASSTGTGGREKLFFGSGTQLSVL.

The rearrangement uses TRBV9 and TRBJ2-1; 10 nucleotides line up with TRBD1. Germline trimming cut 0 bases from V and 4 bases from J; bases unmatched to any gene: 10. CDR3 length: 18 amino acids. The germline gives CDR1 SGDLS, CDR2 YYNGEE. This CDR3 is CASSVVPTGQGVYNEQFF. As DNA, the CDR3 is TGTGCCAGCAGCGTAGTCCCCACCGGACAGGGGGTATACAATGAGCAGTTCTTC.

The rearrangement links TRBV27 to TRBJ2-7; 7 bases map to TRBD1. Germline assignment: CDR1 MNHEY and CDR2 SMNVEV (reference sequence). The length of the CDR3 is 16 residues. The trim removed 5 bases at V and 2 bases at J, leaving 12 bases unmatched. CDR3: CASSEVTGSITYEQYF. CDR3 nucleotide sequence: TGTGCCAGCAGTGAAGTGACAGGGTCTATCACCTACGAGCAGTACTTC.

The chain couples TRBV5-1 to TRBJ2-7; possible D gene TRBD1, 5 bases. From germline, CDR1 is SGHRS and CDR2 YFSETQ. CDR3 length: 16 amino acids. With 5 bases removed from V and 5 bases from J, the gap between germline ends came to 23 bases. This chain's CDR3 is CASRQRRTPGMDEQYF. Here the CDR3 DNA reads TGCGCCAGCAGACAAAGACGGACCCCAGGGATGGACGAGCAGTACTTC.

In regard to this clone: A much larger clone differs from this one at a single base, so this may be a read error. This chain links TRBV15 with TRBJ2-5; possible D gene TRBD1, 6 bases. Germline CDR1 is LNHNV and CDR2 is YYDKDF (reference sequence). The CDR3 has 13 residues. The germline V and J ends were trimmed by 3 bases and 2 bases, with 7 bases remaining between them. The CDR3 DNA sequence: TGTGCCACCAGCAGGGACAGACAAGAGACCCAGTACTTC. Translating gives CATSRDRQETQYF. Filled out from reference TRBV15 and TRBJ2-5, the complete variable domain reads DAMVIQNPRYQVTQFGKPVTLSCSQTLNHNVMYWYQQKSSQAPKLLFHYYDKDFNNEADTPDNFQSRRPNTSFCFLDIRSPGLGDTAMYLCATSRDRQETQYFGPGTRLLVL.

The chain joins TRBV23-1 to TRBJ1-1; TRBD1 might be the D (5 bases). TRBV23-1 belongs to the ORF category, with a function that is uncertain. V was pared by 0 bases and J by 3 bases, with 17 bases between. This CDR3 has 17 residues. For the CDR3, the DNA is TGCGCCAGCAGTCAATCCTCGGGGACGAGGGCGGACACTGAAGCTTTCTTT. It specifies CASSQSSGTRADTEAFF.

To note about this clone: Other DNA variants within this sample encode the same CDR3. V and J are TRBV18 and TRBJ2-7; the D is unclear. The germline V gene has CDR1 KGHSH and CDR2 LQKENI. The V end was cut by 3 bases, the J end by 1 base, with 4 bases between. The CDR3 runs to 12 residues. As DNA, the CDR3 is TGTGCCAGCTCACCCGAATCCTACGAGCAGTACTTC. Encoded protein: CASSPESYEQYF. The full variable domain, in which reference TRBV18 and TRBJ2-7 provide the parts outside the CDR3, is NAGVMQNPRHLVRRRGQEARLRCSPMKGHSHVYWYRQLPEEGLKFMVYLQKENIIDESGMPKERFSAEFPKEGPSILRIQQVVRGDSAAYFCASSPESYEQYFGPGTRLTVT.

The CDR3 reads CATSRGTGQGEETQYF. CDR3 in DNA: TGTGCCACCAGCAGAGGGACTGGACAGGGAGAAGAGACCCAGTACTTC. The V call is TRBV15, the J call TRBJ2-5; 8 nucleotides align to TRBD1. Unmatched junction bases numbered 7, after V lost 1 base and J lost 3 bases. The CDR3 sequence is 16 residues long. Germline V lookup: CDR1 LNHNV, CDR2 YYDKDF (reference sequence).

The V call is TRBV10-1, the J call TRBJ2-7, with 7 bases that match TRBD2. Germline-derived CDR1 and CDR2 are WNHNN and SYGVQD (reference sequence). The V gene end was trimmed by 2 bases and the J gene end by 6 bases; junction bases not matched to a gene: 4. CDR3 length equals 13 residues. CDR3 sequence (DNA): TGCGCCAGCAGTGAGGGCGGGAGATTCGAGCAGTACTTC. Its translation: CASSEGGRFEQYF.

The V gene is TRBV7-9, the J gene TRBJ1-1; no definite D call. V lost 5 bases to trimming and J lost 0 bases, with 7 bases between them. Per the germline V gene, CDR1 is SEHNR and CDR2 is FQNEAQ (reference sequence). The CDR3 totals 13 residues. The CDR3 DNA sequence: TGTGCCAGCAGCGCCGACCTGAACACTGAAGCTTTCTTT. Translation gives CASSADLNTEAFF.

The rearrangement links TRBV29-1 to TRBJ2-5, with D perhaps being TRBD1 or TRBD2 (6 bases each). Per the germline V gene, CDR1 is SQVTM and CDR2 is ANQGSEA. The CDR3 contains 14 residues. V gave up 6 bases and J gave up 5 bases, with 19 bases separating them. Written as DNA, the CDR3 is TGCAGCGTGAGGGGGGCTTCGGGACGGGAGACCCAGTACTTC. This translates into CSVRGASGRETQYF.

The chain is built from TRBV5-5 and TRBJ2-7; the D gene is possibly TRBD2 (6 bases). Trimming took 0 bases from V and 4 from J, leaving 11 bases between them. The CDR3 has 14 residues. Germline values: CDR1 SGHKS, CDR2 YYEKEE (reference sequence). CDR3 DNA: TGTGCCAGCAGCTTGGCCGGGGGAGGATACGAGCAGTACTTC. Its protein is CASSLAGGGYEQYF.

The rearrangement links TRBV9 to TRBJ2-2, with 7 bases fitting TRBD1. The CDR3 is 16 amino acids. In germline, CDR1 is SGDLS, CDR2 YYNGEE. V lost 4 bases and J lost 5; bases outside the gene matches: 11. CDR3 sequence reads: CASSFLDRQVTGELFF. In DNA, the CDR3 is TGTGCCAGCAGCTTCCTGGACAGGCAGGTAACCGGGGAGCTGTTTTTT.

This clone occurred a few times. The rearrangement links TRBV6-1 to TRBJ1-5, with a weak D call TRBD1 (5 bases). The V gene lost 8 bases and the J gene lost 1 base, with 9 bases spanning the gap. Germline-derived CDR1 and CDR2 are MNHNS and SASEGT. The CDR3 length is 13 residues. The CDR3 DNA sequence: TGTGCCAGCCGGGACCCAAGCAATCAGCCCCAGCATTTT. Its protein is CASRDPSNQPQHF.

This chain uses TRBV27 with TRBJ2-3, with D hard to call. The CDR3 is 14 residues long. V was shortened by 6 bases and J by 5 bases, with 15 bases between the two germline ends. The germline V gene has CDR1 MNHEY and CDR2 SMNVEV (reference sequence). The CDR3 is CASSFGRLGDTQYF. The DNA for the CDR3 is TGTGCCAGCAGCTTTGGGCGGCTGGGAGATACGCAGTATTTT.

The chain has TRBV6-5 and TRBJ2-2; D gene unclear. Deletions cut 8 bases from V and 1 base from J, with 11 bases between. Germline values: CDR1 MNHEY, CDR2 SVGAGI. The CDR3 is 14 residues long. CDR3 amino acids: CASQTTLNTGELFF. The CDR3 nucleotides are TGTGCCAGCCAAACTACTCTGAACACCGGGGAGCTGTTTTTT.

The rearrangement links TRBV27 to TRBJ2-3; 8 nucleotides line up with TRBD2. The trim removed 5 bases at V and 1 base at J, leaving 8 bases unmatched. The germline CDR1 and CDR2 sequences are MNHEY and SMNVEV (reference sequence). The CDR3 is made up of 16 amino acids. The CDR3 reads CASSESREGGTDTQYF. DNA of the CDR3: TGTGCCAGCAGTGAGTCCCGGGAGGGAGGCACAGATACGCAGTATTTT.

This clone was seen a handful of times. This rearrangement joins TRBV6-6 to TRBJ2-2; D unclear. The CDR3 is 13 residues long. The germline V gene has CDR1 MNHNY and CDR2 SVGAGI (reference sequence). V was shortened by 6 bases and J by 5 bases, with 10 bases between the two germline ends. The CDR3 nucleotides are TGTGCCAGCAGCTCGACGGGTACCGGGGAGCTGTTTTTT. Its protein is CASSSTGTGELFF.

In its sample, this clone was seen a few times. The chain is built from TRBV4-1 and TRBJ2-3; perhaps TRBD2 as D (7 bases). The CDR3 runs to 17 residues. CDR1 MGHRA and CDR2 YSYEKL come from the germline V gene. Between the trimmed V and J ends, which lost 3 bases and 5 bases, there was a span of 21 bases. CDR3 loop: CASSHPPGAGVEDTQYF. CDR3 nucleotide sequence: TGCGCCAGCAGCCATCCCCCGGGGGCGGGAGTGGAAGATACGCAGTATTTT.

This chain uses TRBV18 with TRBJ2-3; TRBD1 matches at 7 bases. Per the germline V gene, CDR1 is KGHSH and CDR2 is LQKENI. The junction had 2 bases not matched to a gene; V was cut back by 3 bases and J by 2 bases. The CDR3 has 14 residues. CDR3 in DNA: TGTGCCAGCTCACCGGGACAGACCACAGATACGCAGTATTTT. Translated, it gives CASSPGQTTDTQYF.

This clone has more than one count but fewer than ten. J is TRBJ1-2 and V is TRBV25-1, with D uncertain. The CDR3 runs 10 residues. Germline V gives CDR1 MGHDK, CDR2 SYGVNS. V dropped 7 bases and J dropped 7 bases, with 7 bases sitting between them. As DNA, the CDR3 is TGTGCCAGCAACCTCGGTGGCTACACCTTC. Residues: CASNLGGYTF.

This clone was counted a single time. This same CDR3 is encoded by further DNA sequences in the sample. The chain carries TRBV7-8 and TRBJ2-7, with a weak D call TRBD2 (6 bases). The CDR3 spans 13 residues. CDR1 is SGHVS, CDR2 FQNEAQ, per germline. V was trimmed by 1 base and J by 3 bases, leaving 7 bases between them. CDR3 sequence: CASSLGGNYEQYF. In nucleotides, the CDR3 is TGTGCCAGCAGCTTAGGCGGGAACTACGAGCAGTACTTC.

V gene TRBV7-8 combines with J gene TRBJ2-7, with D possibly being TRBD1 (5 bases). V was trimmed by 0 bases and J by 2 bases, leaving 14 bases between them. CDR3 length: 16 residues. Germline V gene data show CDR1 as SGHVS and CDR2 as FQNEAQ. The CDR3 protein is CASSLATPKGPYEQYF. The CDR3, as DNA: TGTGCCAGCAGCTTAGCTACCCCCAAGGGGCCCTACGAGCAGTACTTC.